Below are 20 T cell receptor beta chains sequenced from a single sample in a study of T cell responses to AZD1222 COVID-19 vaccine. Sequencing used immunoSEQ multiplex PCR; TCRdb keeps in-frame clones, though not all of them. This sample has some 70,000 clones, with roughly 82% found just once. The sample was peripheral blood, taken on day 0 of AZD1222 vaccination. The origin of the receptors is an adult in good health.

In its sample, this clone was seen once. The chain combines TRBV7-2 with TRBJ1-1, with a tentative D call TRBD1 (6 bases). The V gene lost 4 bases and the J gene lost 0 bases, with 12 bases spanning the gap. Germline V CDR1 and CDR2: SGHTA, FQGNSA. The CDR3 extends over 15 amino acids. DNA for the CDR3: TGTGCCAGCAGCTCCCAGGGGCAGATGAACACTGAAGCTTTCTTT. Its protein product is CASSSQGQMNTEAFF.

The chain recombines TRBV5-8 with TRBJ2-1; D might be TRBD1 (6 bases). V was shortened by 1 base and J by 4 bases, with 12 bases between the two germline ends. Germline V gene data show CDR1 as SGHTS and CDR2 as YDEGEE. The CDR3 length is 15 residues. The CDR3 DNA follows: TGTGCCAGCAGCTTGTACAGGGACGGATACAATGAGCAGTTCTTC. It is translated as CASSLYRDGYNEQFF. Drawing the rest from reference TRBV5-8 and TRBJ2-1, the complete variable domain is EAGVTQSPTHLIKTRGQQATLRCSPISGHTSVYWYQQALGLGLQFLLWYDEGEERNRGNFPPRFSGRQFPNYSSELNVNALELEDSALYLCASSLYRDGYNEQFFGPGTRLTVL.

The rearrangement uses TRBV5-1 and TRBJ1-6; 9 bases match TRBD1. This CDR3 has 15 amino acids. Unmatched junction bases numbered 8, after V lost 6 bases and J lost 7 bases. CDR1 and CDR2 from the germline V gene are SGHRS and YFSETQ. CDR3 sequence: CASTLGTGSNSPLHF. For the CDR3, the DNA is TGCGCCAGCACCCTAGGGACAGGGAGCAATTCACCCCTCCACTTT.

V gene TRBV5-4 combines with J gene TRBJ2-1; 9 bases map to TRBD2. Looked up from germline, CDR1 is SGHNT and CDR2 is YYREEE (reference sequence). This CDR3 comprises 14 residues. V was pared by 2 bases and J by 9 bases, with 6 bases of the junction left unmatched. The chain's CDR3 is CASSLSGGMGEQFF. CDR3 nucleotide sequence: TGTGCCAGCAGCTTAAGCGGGGGGATGGGTGAGCAGTTCTTC.

The chain joins TRBV2 to TRBJ2-3, with D perhaps given as TRBD1 or TRBD2 (7 bases each). The CDR3 is 17 residues long. Trimming cost V 2 bases and J 1 base, with 16 bases left between them. Per the germline V gene, CDR1 is SNHLY and CDR2 is FYNNEI. CDR3 DNA sequence: TGTGCCAGCAGTGAACGTCAACCAGGGGGGGGCACAGATACGCAGTATTTT. Protein: CASSERQPGGGTDTQYF.

The chain joins TRBV12-3 or TRBV12-4 to TRBJ2-7; TRBD1 matches 7 bases. After removal of 3 bases from V and 6 bases from J, the junction contained 5 bases not matched to a gene. CDR3 length: 13 residues. CDR3 sequence: CASSFDRAGEQYF. The CDR3 DNA reads as TGTGCCAGCAGTTTCGACAGGGCAGGCGAGCAGTACTTC.

The gene calls are TRBV19 and TRBJ1-2, with D perhaps matching TRBD1 (5 bases). Germline-derived CDR1 and CDR2 are LNHDA and SQIVND (reference sequence). This CDR3 has 14 amino acids. V lost 6 bases and J lost 2, with 13 bases in between. Written as DNA, the CDR3 is TGTGCCAGTAGCAACGAGGGACGGAACTATGGCTACACCTTC. It is translated as CASSNEGRNYGYTF.

This rearrangement joins TRBV4-3 to TRBJ2-1, with D hard to call. The CDR3 is 15 residues long. Germline CDR1 reads LGHNA; CDR2 reads YSLEER. With 0 bases removed from V and 0 bases from J, the gap between germline ends came to 6 bases. CDR3 amino acids: CASSQEWSSYNEQFF. CDR3 bases: TGCGCCAGCAGCCAAGAGTGGAGCTCCTACAATGAGCAGTTCTTC.

The J gene is TRBJ2-3, the V gene TRBV29-1; 13 nucleotides agree with TRBD2. CDR3 length equals 15 residues. Germline CDR1 SQVTM, CDR2 ANQGSEA. The J segment lost 2 bases and the V segment lost 6 bases, leaving 5 bases of the junction unmatched. CDR3 bases: TGCAGCGTCGGACTAGCGGGGGCCCTCACAGATACGCAGTATTTT. This codes for CSVGLAGALTDTQYF.

V is TRBV6-6 and J is TRBJ2-6; D is ambiguous. This CDR3 region has 15 residues. V was clipped by 5 bases and J by 2 bases, with 10 bases between them. Per germline, CDR1 MNHNY and CDR2 SVGAGI (reference sequence). For the CDR3, the DNA is TGTGCCAGCAGTCCTGACAAGGCTGGGGCCAACGTCCTGACTTTC. It codes for CASSPDKAGANVLTF.

The chain carries TRBV19 and TRBJ1-1; tentatively, D is TRBD1 (5 bases). Germline-derived CDR1 and CDR2 are LNHDA and SQIVND (reference sequence). The CDR3 is made up of 15 amino acids. V dropped 3 bases and J dropped 1 base, with 12 bases sitting between them. DNA for the CDR3: TGTGCCAGTAGTATGTTTGGGGGAAGGAACACTGAAGCTTTCTTT. This gives the protein CASSMFGGRNTEAFF.

The V and J genes are TRBV30 and TRBJ2-2; D perhaps matches TRBD2 (6 bases). Trimming left V 0 bases short and J 8 bases short, with 22 bases between. CDR1 is GTSNPN and CDR2 is SVGIG in the germline V gene (reference sequence). The CDR3 covers 17 residues. This CDR3 reads CAWSVSTSGLPKGELFF. CDR3 nucleotides: TGTGCCTGGAGTGTCTCCACGTCGGGACTCCCCAAGGGGGAGCTGTTTTTT. Full variable domain (rest looked up from reference TRBV30 and TRBJ2-2): SQTIHQWPATLVQPVGSPLSLECTVEGTSNPNLYWYRQAAGRGLQLLFYSVGIGQISSEVPQNLSASRPQDRQFILSSKKLLLSDSGFYLCAWSVSTSGLPKGELFFGEGSRLTVL.

The chain is built from TRBV18 and TRBJ2-1, with 13 bases lining up with TRBD2. After removal of 3 bases from V and 7 bases from J, the junction contained 9 bases not matched to a gene. This CDR3 has 17 residues. Germline CDR1 reads KGHSH; CDR2 reads LQKENI. The CDR3, as DNA: TGTGCCAGCTCACCCCCCCTCGGGACTAGCGGGGCTAATGAGCAGTTCTTC. It encodes CASSPPLGTSGANEQFF.

CDR3: CASSRGRVNTGELFF. The CDR3, as DNA: TGTGCCAGCAGCAGGGGTAGGGTCAACACCGGGGAGCTGTTTTTT. V usage is TRBV7-3 and J usage is TRBJ2-2; weak D call: TRBD1 (5 bases). The germline V gene encodes CDR1 SGHTA and CDR2 FQGTGA. This CDR3 has 15 amino acids. The ends were cut back, 5 bases at V and 2 bases at J, with 12 bases in the middle. Full variable domain (remainder filled in from reference TRBV7-3 and TRBJ2-2): GAGVSQTPSNKVTEKGKYVELRCDPISGHTALYWYRQSLGQGPEFLIYFQGTGAADDSGLPNDRFFAVRPEGSVSTLKIQRTERGDSAVYLCASSRGRVNTGELFFGEGSRLTVL.

The gene calls are TRBV5-1 and TRBJ2-7; the match to TRBD1 covers 7 bases. The germline V gene has CDR1 SGHRS and CDR2 YFSETQ. This CDR3 comprises 15 residues. Losses at the gene ends were 4 bases for V and 1 base for J; bases not matched to a gene: 8. This chain's CDR3 is CASSDAPGQSYEQYF. DNA for the CDR3: TGCGCCAGCAGCGATGCTCCGGGACAGTCCTACGAGCAGTACTTC.

The J gene is TRBJ2-1, the V gene TRBV4-1; TRBD2 matches at 12 bases. This CDR3 has 18 amino acids. The junction had 11 bases not matched to a gene; V was cut back by 1 base and J by 7 bases. Germline V CDR1 and CDR2: MGHRA, YSYEKL. CDR3 DNA: TGCGCCAGCAGCCAAGCTCTTTTTGGACTAGCGGGGCATAATGAGCAGTTCTTC. It is translated as CASSQALFGLAGHNEQFF.

The chain employs TRBV27 and TRBJ2-2, with D possibly TRBD2 on 6 matching bases. Trimming removed 0 bases from V and 7 bases from J, with 15 bases in between. CDR3 length equals 16 residues. In germline, CDR1 is MNHEY, CDR2 SMNVEV (reference sequence). The CDR3 here is CASSLSNPSVGGELFF. CDR3 nucleotide sequence: TGTGCCAGCAGTTTATCGAACCCTAGCGTCGGCGGGGAGCTGTTTTTT.

This clone has a handful of counts. V is TRBV25-1 and J is TRBJ2-3, with 8 bases lining up with TRBD1. Looked up from germline, CDR1 is MGHDK and CDR2 is SYGVNS. Trimming removed 6 bases from V and 6 bases from J; junction bases left unmatched: 5. CDR3 length: 13 residues. The CDR3 sequence: CASRKTGGDTQYF. For the CDR3, the DNA is TGTGCCAGCAGAAAAACAGGGGGGGATACGCAGTATTTT.

This chain connects TRBV7-9 to TRBJ2-2; no reliable D call. There are 15 residues in the CDR3. V shed 5 bases and J shed 6 bases, with 16 bases lying between them. Germline V lookup: CDR1 SEHNR, CDR2 FQNEAQ (reference sequence). CDR3 DNA sequence: TGTGCCAGCAGCCCGAGGACCCATCTTTCCGGGGAGCTGTTTTTT. It specifies CASSPRTHLSGELFF.

This clone was seen just once. The chain is built from TRBV5-4 and TRBJ2-7; possibly TRBD1 for D (7 bases). Germline-derived CDR1 and CDR2 are SGHNT and YYREEE (reference sequence). V lost 4 bases and J lost 0, with 11 bases in between. CDR3 length: 14 amino acids. CDR3 DNA sequence: TGTGCCAGCAGCGGAGGGGACAGCTCCTACGAGCAGTACTTC. Translation gives CASSGGDSSYEQYF.